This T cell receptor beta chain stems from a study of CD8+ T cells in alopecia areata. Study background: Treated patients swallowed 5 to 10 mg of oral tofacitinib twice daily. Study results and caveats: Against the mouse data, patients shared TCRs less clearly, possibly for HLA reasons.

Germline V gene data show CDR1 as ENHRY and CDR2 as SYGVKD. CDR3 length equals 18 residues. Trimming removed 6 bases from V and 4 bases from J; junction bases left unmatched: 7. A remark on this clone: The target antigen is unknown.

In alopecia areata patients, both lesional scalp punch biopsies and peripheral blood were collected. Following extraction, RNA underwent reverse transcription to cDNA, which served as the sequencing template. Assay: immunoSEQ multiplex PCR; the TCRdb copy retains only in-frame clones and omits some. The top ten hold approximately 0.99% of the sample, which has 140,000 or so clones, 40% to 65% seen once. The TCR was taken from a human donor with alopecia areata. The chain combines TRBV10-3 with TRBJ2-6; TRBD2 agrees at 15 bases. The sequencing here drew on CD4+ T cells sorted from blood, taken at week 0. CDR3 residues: CAISGLAGGVFGANVLTF. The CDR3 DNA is TGTGCCATCAGCGGACTAGCGGGAGGGGTGTTCGGGGCCAACGTCCTGACTTTC.